Following are 29 T cell receptor beta chains from one sample sequenced in a study of TIL therapy for anti-PD-1-resistant metastatic lung cancer. The immunoSEQ assay was v3. TCRdb's copy holds only in-frame clones and misses some; the assay was immunoSEQ multiplex PCR. Found here are under 100,000 clones, about three fifths of them singletons; the top ten hold over 9.5%. Time point specified: pre-treatment sample, taken before nivolumab and TIL therapy. Pleural nodules or supraclavicular lymph nodes made up most of the excised metastases sampled. The source material was tumor tissue, sampled at baseline. These TCRs come from a person between 25 and 80 years old with non-small cell lung cancer.

This chain joins TRBV19 and TRBJ2-1; 7 bases are a match to TRBD2. The CDR3 has 16 amino acids. The germline CDR1 and CDR2 sequences are LNHDA and SQIVND (reference sequence). V trimming: 5 bases; J trimming: 0 bases; junction bases outside the gene matches: 7. The CDR3 spells CASSLSGDASYNEQFF. The CDR3 DNA is TGTGCCAGTAGTCTAAGCGGGGACGCCTCCTACAATGAGCAGTTCTTC. Together with reference TRBV19 and TRBJ2-1, the CDR3 gives the full variable domain: DGGITQSPKYLFRKEGQNVTLSCEQNLNHDAMYWYRQDPGQGLRLIYYSQIVNDFQKGDIAEGYSVSREKKESFPLTVTSAQKNPTAFYLCASSLSGDASYNEQFFGPGTRLTVL.

This clone has a handful of counts. The gene calls are TRBV7-9 and TRBJ1-6, with D uncertain. The CDR3 is 11 amino acids. V was cut by 1 base and J by 10 bases, with 2 bases left in between. Per germline, CDR1 SEHNR and CDR2 FQNEAQ (reference sequence). CDR3 loop: CASSLDSPLHF. CDR3 DNA sequence: TGTGCCAGCAGCTTAGACTCACCCCTCCACTTT.

This clone was seen once. The rearrangement uses TRBV9 and TRBJ2-3; 10 bases are shared with TRBD1. CDR1 is SGDLS, CDR2 YYNGEE, per germline. V lost 3 bases, J lost 4 bases, and 5 bases stayed unmatched. The CDR3 length is 15 residues. DNA for the CDR3: TGTGCCAGCAGCGCCGGACAGGGGGGGCCAGATACGCAGTATTTT. Amino acids: CASSAGQGGPDTQYF.

CDR3 loop: CASSVAPGNSYEQYF. CDR3 DNA: TGTGCCAGCAGCGTAGCACCGGGTAACTCCTACGAGCAGTACTTC. The chain recombines TRBV9 with TRBJ2-7; D call uncertain. V lost 0 bases, J lost 0 bases, and 10 bases lay in between. The germline V gene has CDR1 SGDLS and CDR2 YYNGEE. The CDR3 totals 15 residues.

The chain has TRBV11-2 and TRBJ2-5, with 11 bases identical to TRBD2. V dropped 1 base and J dropped 4; count of bases not matched to a gene: 8. The CDR3 contains 17 residues. Germline V gives CDR1 SGHAT, CDR2 FQNNGV. This CDR3 reads CASSLGVAGGEAETQYF. Here the CDR3 DNA reads TGTGCCAGCAGCTTAGGAGTAGCGGGAGGGGAGGCAGAGACCCAGTACTTC.

V is TRBV7-9 and J is TRBJ2-7, with 7 bases identical to TRBD2. From germline, CDR1 is SEHNR and CDR2 FQNEAQ (reference sequence). Trimming removed 0 bases from V and 9 bases from J; junction bases left unmatched: 5. The CDR3 is made up of 13 amino acids. DNA for the CDR3: TGTGCCAGCAGCTTAGCGGGAGGGCCTGGGCAGTACTTC. Encoded protein: CASSLAGGPGQYF.

The chain couples TRBV3-1 (or the pseudogene TRBV3-2) to TRBJ1-4; perhaps TRBD1 as D (5 bases). The germline gives CDR1 LGHDT, CDR2 YNNKEL (reference sequence). The ends were cut back, 1 base at V and 11 bases at J, with 17 bases in the middle. This CDR3 comprises 15 residues. The CDR3 DNA reads TGTGCCAGCAGCCAAGGGCCCTCAGGGATCGGTAAACTGTTTTTT. This encodes CASSQGPSGIGKLFF.

The table lists this clone with a few counts. The chain carries TRBV15 and TRBJ1-6, with no clear D. V shed 0 bases and J shed 9 bases, with 9 bases lying between them. This CDR3 is 14 amino acids long. The germline gives CDR1 LNHNV, CDR2 YYDKDF (reference sequence). The chain's CDR3 is CATSRDIRFSPLHF. The CDR3 DNA reads as TGTGCCACCAGCAGAGATATAAGGTTTTCACCCCTCCACTTT.

The V call is TRBV5-1, the J call TRBJ2-3, with 7 bases identical to TRBD2. The ends lost 4 bases at V and 2 bases at J; junction bases unmatched: 10. Germline assignment: CDR1 SGHRS and CDR2 YFSETQ. The CDR3 covers 16 residues. The CDR3 bases are TGCGCCAGCAGCGTAGGACTGGGGAGGGACACAGATACGCAGTATTTT. Translation: CASSVGLGRDTDTQYF.

The chain has TRBV7-7 and TRBJ2-2, with D perhaps given as TRBD1 or TRBD2 (5 bases each). The CDR3 runs to 15 residues. CDR1 is SSHAT, CDR2 FNYEAQ, per germline (reference sequence). Between the trimmed V and J ends, which lost 1 base and 4 bases, there was a span of 10 bases. CDR3 DNA: TGTGCCAGCAGCTTAGGGGGGTACGGCACCGGGGAGCTGTTTTTT. Protein product: CASSLGGYGTGELFF.

The chain combines TRBV18 with TRBJ1-2; perhaps TRBD1 as D (5 bases). Germline V gene data show CDR1 as KGHSH and CDR2 as LQKENI. This CDR3 is built from 15 residues. V was clipped by 3 bases and J by 6 bases, with 17 bases between them. In nucleotides, the CDR3 is TGTGCCAGCTCACCTCGACGCCCGGGGGAGGATGGCTACACCTTC. It yields the protein CASSPRRPGEDGYTF. The whole variable domain, filled in from reference TRBV18 and TRBJ1-2, reads NAGVMQNPRHLVRRRGQEARLRCSPMKGHSHVYWYRQLPEEGLKFMVYLQKENIIDESGMPKERFSAEFPKEGPSILRIQQVVRGDSAAYFCASSPRRPGEDGYTFGSGTRLTVV.

V usage is TRBV7-8 and J usage is TRBJ1-1; possible D gene TRBD1, 5 bases. The CDR3 has 18 residues. V was pared by 2 bases and J by 1 base, with 20 bases between. Germline CDR1 and CDR2: SGHVS and FQNEAQ. CDR3 nucleotides: TGTGCCAGCAGCTTAAACTATCCCGCCCGGGGCGAGAACACTGAAGCTTTCTTT. Protein: CASSLNYPARGENTEAFF. The complete variable domain, with remaining parts taken from reference TRBV7-8 and TRBJ1-1, reads GAGVSQSPRYKVAKRGQDVALRCDPISGHVSLFWYQQALGQGPEFLTYFQNEAQLDKSGLPSDRFFAERPEGSVSTLKIQRTQQEDSAVYLCASSLNYPARGENTEAFFGQGTRLTVV.

V and J are TRBV9 and TRBJ1-6; no definite D call. The CDR3 is made up of 12 amino acids. The germline gives CDR1 SGDLS, CDR2 YYNGEE. Trimming cost V 4 bases and J 6 bases, with 5 bases left between them. Here the CDR3 reads CASSSSNSPLHF. The CDR3 nucleotides are TGTGCCAGCAGCTCAAGTAATTCACCCCTCCACTTT.

The chain carries TRBV28 and TRBJ2-2; TRBD1 matches 7 bases. The CDR3 totals 18 residues. CDR1 MDHEN and CDR2 SYDVKM come from the germline V gene. J gave up 0 bases and V 1 base, and 8 bases lay outside the gene matches. The CDR3 DNA follows: TGTGCCAGCAGTTTATACGGGACAGCCGATACGAACACCGGGGAGCTGTTTTTT. It is translated as CASSLYGTADTNTGELFF.

The chain links TRBV28 to TRBJ1-2, with D possibly matching TRBD1 (5 bases). The CDR3 totals 14 residues. Germline V gene sequence: CDR1 MDHEN, CDR2 SYDVKM. Trimming stripped 5 bases from V and 7 bases from J, with 17 bases between. The CDR3 DNA sequence: TGTGCCAGCAGTCGTGGTTGGGGGGACGGTGGCTACACCTTC. Translating gives CASSRGWGDGGYTF.

The chain uses TRBV4-3 and TRBJ1-2, with TRBD1 identical over 9 bases. This CDR3 contains 16 residues. Per germline, CDR1 LGHNA and CDR2 YSLEER. Trimming removed 1 base from V and 7 bases from J; junction bases left unmatched: 10. CDR3 sequence reads: CASSQVGTGSDSGYTF. CDR3 nucleotide sequence: TGCGCCAGCAGCCAAGTCGGGACAGGGTCGGACTCTGGCTACACCTTC.

This clone showed up just once. The chain uses TRBV28 and TRBJ2-6; no definite D call. Trimming stripped 5 bases from V and 10 bases from J, with 6 bases between. Germline V gene sequence: CDR1 MDHEN, CDR2 SYDVKM. This CDR3 spans 11 amino acids. CDR3 sequence: CASSTLNVLTF. The CDR3 nucleotides read TGTGCCAGCAGTACCCTTAACGTCCTGACTTTC.

The chain recombines TRBV6-2 or TRBV6-3 with TRBJ1-1; D gene ambiguous. Trimming pared 2 bases from V and 4 bases from J, leaving 14 bases between. CDR3 size: 15 residues. The germline CDR1 and CDR2 sequences are MNHEY and SVGEGT. The CDR3 DNA follows: TGTGCCAGCAGTTACGAGGCGTTTTACGCCACTGAAGCTTTCTTT. It translates to CASSYEAFYATEAFF.

The gene calls are TRBV9 and TRBJ1-3; D gene unclear. The CDR3 is made up of 15 amino acids. Deletions cut 4 bases from V and 0 bases from J, with 11 bases between. Germline-derived CDR1 and CDR2 are SGDLS and YYNGEE. CDR3 loop: CASSPWTGSGNTIYF. CDR3 nucleotide sequence: TGTGCCAGCAGCCCCTGGACGGGCTCTGGAAACACCATATATTTT.

The chain couples TRBV11-1 to TRBJ1-2; 10 bases agree with TRBD1. The germline V gene has CDR1 SGHAT and CDR2 FQDESV (reference sequence). This CDR3 is built from 15 residues. V trimming: 4 bases; J trimming: 4 bases; junction bases outside the gene matches: 6. CDR3 sequence: CASSSTGQGIYGYTF. DNA for the CDR3: TGTGCCAGCAGCTCGACGGGACAGGGGATCTATGGCTACACCTTC.

This clone has a handful of counts. The chain uses TRBV4-3 and TRBJ2-7; 10 bases match TRBD2. The CDR3 spans 17 residues. Per the germline V gene, CDR1 is LGHNA and CDR2 is YSLEER. The V and J ends lost 0 bases and 2 bases, in that order; junction bases with no gene match: 7. CDR3 residues: CASSQETSTSGTYEQYF. In DNA form, the CDR3 reads TGCGCCAGCAGCCAAGAGACCTCCACTAGCGGGACCTACGAGCAGTACTTC.

The V and J genes are TRBV11-2 and TRBJ2-3, with TRBD2 matching over 7 bases. The ends lost 2 bases at V and 2 bases at J; junction bases unmatched: 4. The CDR3 has 15 amino acids. CDR1 is SGHAT and CDR2 is FQNNGV in the germline V gene. Written as DNA, the CDR3 is TGTGCCAGCAGCTTAATGGGGGGGGACACAGATACGCAGTATTTT. It encodes CASSLMGGDTDTQYF.

The chain couples TRBV2 to TRBJ1-5, with a tentative D call TRBD1 (6 bases). CDR1 and CDR2 from the germline V gene are SNHLY and FYNNEI. This CDR3 comprises 15 residues. V was pared by 3 bases and J by 3 bases, with 12 bases between. The CDR3 sequence: CASSEGGHHNQPQHF. The CDR3 nucleotides read TGTGCCAGCAGTGAGGGGGGACACCACAATCAGCCCCAGCATTTT.

The gene calls are TRBV10-3 and TRBJ2-5; TRBD2 matches at 8 bases. V trimming: 4 bases; J trimming: 5 bases; junction bases outside the gene matches: 3. Per the germline V gene, CDR1 is ENHRY and CDR2 is SYGVKD. The CDR3 length is 13 residues. CDR3 region: CAISGSGVETQYF. DNA of the CDR3: TGTGCCATCAGTGGTAGCGGGGTGGAGACCCAGTACTTC.

The V call is TRBV18, the J call TRBJ2-7; D ambiguous. The germline V gene encodes CDR1 KGHSH and CDR2 LQKENI. V lost 6 bases, J lost 0 bases, and 6 bases lay in between. The CDR3 consists of 12 residues. CDR3 in DNA: TGTGCCAGCTCCAGAGTCTCCTACGAGCAGTACTTC. It codes for CASSRVSYEQYF.

The chain joins TRBV11-2 to TRBJ2-2; D may be TRBD1 or TRBD2 (5 bases each). Between the trimmed V and J ends, which lost 1 base and 14 bases, there was a span of 14 bases. The CDR3 runs 13 residues. Germline loops: CDR1 SGHAT, CDR2 FQNNGV. As DNA, the CDR3 is TGTGCCAGCAGCTTAGGTGGGGGTTGGTACCTGTTTTTT. Translated, it gives CASSLGGGWYLFF.

The chain employs TRBV18 and TRBJ2-7; D gene unclear. This CDR3 comprises 12 residues. Trimming left V 3 bases short and J 6 bases short, with 9 bases between. CDR1 and CDR2 from the germline V gene are KGHSH and LQKENI. CDR3: CASSPPGREQYF. The CDR3 DNA is TGTGCCAGCTCACCCCCCGGGCGCGAGCAGTACTTC. The entire variable domain, with the rest obtained from reference TRBV18 and TRBJ2-7, is as follows: NAGVMQNPRHLVRRRGQEARLRCSPMKGHSHVYWYRQLPEEGLKFMVYLQKENIIDESGMPKERFSAEFPKEGPSILRIQQVVRGDSAAYFCASSPPGREQYFGPGTRLTVT.

The chain carries TRBV7-9 and TRBJ2-5; D is uncertain. This CDR3 comprises 14 residues. Trimming removed 3 bases at V and 2 bases at J, with 10 bases between. Germline CDR1 reads SEHNR; CDR2 reads FQNEAQ (reference sequence). The chain's CDR3 is CASSLLQGQETQYF. CDR3 DNA sequence: TGTGCCAGCAGCTTGCTGCAAGGACAAGAGACCCAGTACTTC.

V and J are TRBV5-6 and TRBJ2-5; D gene unclear. Trimming removed 0 bases from V and 7 bases from J, with 10 bases in between. The CDR3 spans 13 residues. Looked up from germline, CDR1 is SGHDT and CDR2 is YYEEEE. The CDR3 DNA follows: TGTGCCAGCAGCTTGGGGCAGACTCGGACCCAGTACTTC. Translation: CASSLGQTRTQYF.